The next 32 T cell receptor beta chains were all read from a single sample in a study of response to subunit inactivated influenza vaccine. TCRdb fed the RT-PCR reads into MiXCR, producing one record per CDR3 protein. The data show 600,000 to 700,000 distinct CDR3 sequences, about 14% seen once. Sequenced here: PBMCs from blood, sampled roughly 15 days before vaccination. Receptor source: a man in his fifties who received an inactivated influenza vaccine.

The chain recombines TRBV20-1 with TRBJ1-5, with 7 bases that match TRBD1. The germline V gene has CDR1 DFQATT and CDR2 SNEGSKA (reference sequence). The CDR3 sequence is 15 residues long. The junction had 13 bases not matched to a gene; V was cut back by 6 bases and J by 5 bases. The CDR3 DNA is TGCAGTGCAACAAAGACAGGGTTGGTCGATCAGCCCCAGCATTTT. Translated: CSATKTGLVDQPQHF.

The rearrangement links TRBV28 to TRBJ2-3; D is unresolved. V lost 6 bases and J lost 5, with 12 bases in between. The CDR3 totals 13 residues. Per germline, CDR1 MDHEN and CDR2 SYDVKM. CDR3 DNA: TGTGCCAGCAGACCCAATGGTCGAGATACGCAGTATTTT. Amino acids: CASRPNGRDTQYF.

This clonotype was recorded a few times. The chain combines TRBV6-5 with TRBJ2-3, with 12 positions matching TRBD2. J gave up 6 bases and V 5 bases, and 3 bases lay outside the gene matches. The CDR3 loop spans 14 amino acids. From germline, CDR1 is MNHEY and CDR2 SVGAGI. In DNA, the CDR3 is TGTGCCAGCAGTACTAGCGGGGGGTACGATACGCAGTATTTT. Translation gives CASSTSGGYDTQYF.

This clonotype was recorded at least ten times. This sequence joins TRBV5-1 and TRBJ2-3, with TRBD1 matching over 7 bases. Germline V CDR1 and CDR2: SGHRS, YFSETQ. J lost 3 bases, V lost 4 bases, and 5 bases had no gene match. The CDR3 sequence is 14 residues long. CDR3 loop: CASSRDRWTDTQYF. CDR3 nucleotides: TGCGCCAGCAGCCGGGACAGATGGACAGATACGCAGTATTTT.

Concerning this clonotype itself: This could be a read error, since a much larger clone is one nucleotide away. This chain connects TRBV5-5 to TRBJ2-1; 7 bases are shared with TRBD1. Germline V gene sequence: CDR1 SGHKS, CDR2 YYEKEE (reference sequence). The CDR3 covers 15 residues. CDR3 sequence reads: CASSGMGTVAHEHFF. In nucleotides, the CDR3 is TGTGCCAGCAGCGGAATGGGGACAGTCGCCCATGAGCACTTCTTC.

This sequence joins TRBV5-6 and TRBJ2-4; the D is unclear. The CDR3 is 13 residues long. With 0 bases removed from V and 6 bases from J, the gap between germline ends came to 7 bases. Germline lookup yields CDR1 SGHDT and CDR2 YYEEEE. The CDR3 spells CASSLDPVNIQYF. The CDR3 DNA reads as TGTGCCAGCAGCTTGGACCCAGTAAACATTCAGTACTTC.

A few counts support this clonotype. The chain couples TRBV11-2 to TRBJ1-6, with a possible D match to TRBD1 (5 bases). V dropped 1 base and J dropped 3 bases, with 13 bases sitting between them. Germline-derived CDR1 and CDR2 are SGHAT and FQNNGV. CDR3 length: 17 residues. The CDR3 protein is CASSLGTGPIYNSPLHF. The CDR3 coding sequence is TGTGCCAGCAGCTTAGGGACGGGACCTATCTATAATTCACCCCTCCACTTT.

This clonotype was counted a few times. The chain employs TRBV7-3 and TRBJ2-3; TRBD1 aligns across 9 bases. After removal of 5 bases from V and 2 bases from J, the junction contained 11 bases not matched to a gene. Germline CDR1 SGHTA, CDR2 FQGTGA. CDR3 length: 17 residues. This CDR3 reads CASSPRTGDKFTDTQYF. CDR3 DNA: TGTGCCAGCAGCCCGCGGACAGGGGACAAGTTCACAGATACGCAGTATTTT.

The V call is TRBV28, the J call TRBJ2-1; no reliable D call. The V and J ends lost 5 bases and 1 base respectively, with 6 bases between them. The germline V gene encodes CDR1 MDHEN and CDR2 SYDVKM. The CDR3 has 13 amino acids. DNA for the CDR3: TGTGCCAGCAGTGGGGTGTCCTACAATGAGCAGTTCTTC. This codes for CASSGVSYNEQFF.

The chain carries TRBV12-3 or TRBV12-4 and TRBJ2-7; D may match TRBD1 or TRBD2 (6 bases each). The CDR3 covers 12 residues. V gave up 6 bases and J gave up 3 bases, with 9 bases separating them. CDR3 residues: CASRRGVYEQYF. CDR3 sequence (DNA): TGTGCCAGCAGAAGGGGGGTCTACGAGCAGTACTTC.

The chain couples TRBV11-2 to TRBJ2-1, with 11 bases fitting TRBD2. Trimming cost V 5 bases and J 7 bases; bases outside gene matches: 7. The CDR3 consists of 15 residues. Germline lookup yields CDR1 SGHAT and CDR2 FQNNGV. CDR3 protein: CASSIRLAGMNEQFF. CDR3 nucleotide sequence: TGTGCCAGCAGCATCCGACTAGCGGGAATGAATGAGCAGTTCTTC.

This clonotype was seen a few times. CDR3 sequence (DNA): TGTGCCAGCAGCCCCCGGTGGGGCGGGAGAGACGCGAACACCGGGGAGCTGTTTTTT. It specifies CASSPRWGGRDANTGELFF. V is TRBV11-2 and J is TRBJ2-2; 7 bases agree with TRBD2. J gave up 0 bases and V 5 bases, and 15 bases lay outside the gene matches. The CDR3 loop spans 19 amino acids. Per germline, CDR1 SGHAT and CDR2 FQNNGV.

This clonotype was recorded a few times. V and J are TRBV6-5 and TRBJ2-6; no reliable D call. Per the germline V gene, CDR1 is MNHEY and CDR2 is SVGAGI. This CDR3 contains 16 residues. The V gene lost 0 bases and the J gene lost 1 base, with 7 bases spanning the gap. The CDR3 DNA follows: TGTGCCAGCAGTTACTCCCTTGGGTCTGGGGCCAACGTCCTGACTTTC. Its translation is CASSYSLGSGANVLTF.

This clonotype was seen a handful of times. V usage is TRBV7-9 and J usage is TRBJ1-2; D is uncertain. With 4 bases removed from V and 3 bases from J, the gap between germline ends came to 12 bases. Looked up from germline, CDR1 is SEHNR and CDR2 is FQNEAQ (reference sequence). CDR3 length equals 14 residues. CDR3: CASSSGAADYGYTF. CDR3 nucleotides: TGTGCCAGCAGCTCCGGCGCCGCGGACTATGGCTACACCTTC.

This clonotype was detected many times. This sequence joins TRBV12-3 or TRBV12-4 and TRBJ2-2; 7 nucleotides match TRBD1. V lost 5 bases, J lost 1 base, and 7 bases stayed unmatched. The CDR3 length is 16 residues. Written as DNA, the CDR3 is TGTGCCAGCAGTCATTCGACAGGGCGGAACACCGGGGAGCTGTTTTTT. It codes for CASSHSTGRNTGELFF.

V is TRBV18 and J is TRBJ2-7, with 9 bases aligning to TRBD2. The germline V gene encodes CDR1 KGHSH and CDR2 LQKENI. With 3 bases clipped from V and 4 bases from J, the junction kept 13 bases outside the gene matches. This CDR3 has 17 amino acids. CDR3 coding DNA: TGTGCCAGCTCACCGCGTGAGACTAGCGGAGAGTATTACGAGCAGTACGTC. Amino acids: CASSPRETSGEYYEQYV.

Comments on this clonotype: One junction end does not reproduce the germline sequence, and a read error may be involved. The chain employs TRBV5-5 and TRBJ2-7; TRBD1 agrees at 10 bases. Germline V CDR1 and CDR2: SGHKS, YYEKEE (reference sequence). CDR3 length equals 14 residues. The CDR3 region has the DNA TGTGCCAGCATCTTGGGGGGACAGGGGAACGAGCAGTACTTC. Its protein is CASILGGQGNEQYF.

This rearrangement joins TRBV3-1 to TRBJ1-6; unclear D gene. The germline CDR1 and CDR2 sequences are LGHDT and YNNKEL (reference sequence). The CDR3 consists of 14 residues. V was shortened by 3 bases and J by 5 bases, with 8 bases between the two germline ends. CDR3 in DNA: TGTGCCAGCAGCCAGGCGGGGAATAATTCACCCCTCCACTTT. Encoded protein: CASSQAGNNSPLHF.

This clonotype was detected a few times. The chain employs TRBV6-2 or TRBV6-3 and TRBJ2-7, with 11 nucleotides matching TRBD1. The germline V gene encodes CDR1 MNHEY and CDR2 SVGEGT. V dropped 5 bases and J dropped 6; count of bases not matched to a gene: 9. The CDR3 is made up of 15 amino acids. CDR3: CASSPGQGAYSEQYF. The CDR3 DNA reads as TGTGCCAGCAGTCCTGGACAGGGGGCGTACTCCGAGCAGTACTTC.

The V and J genes are TRBV7-2 and TRBJ2-7; weak D call: TRBD1 (5 bases). The CDR3 contains 13 residues. From germline, CDR1 is SGHTA and CDR2 FQGNSA. V lost 5 bases and J lost 9, with 17 bases in between. Here the CDR3 reads CASSEGAADGQYF. The CDR3 nucleotides read TGTGCCAGCAGCGAAGGGGCCGCGGATGGGCAGTACTTC. The entire variable domain, with the rest obtained from reference TRBV7-2 and TRBJ2-7, is as follows: GAGVSQSPSNKVTEKGKDVELRCDPISGHTALYWYRQSLGQGLEFLIYFQGNSAPDKSGLPSDRFSAERTGGSVSTLTIQRTQQEDSAVYLCASSEGAADGQYFGPGTRLTVT.

The chain employs TRBV30 and TRBJ1-2; D remains unclear. The CDR3 contains 9 residues. V lost 7 bases to trimming and J lost 8 bases, with 8 bases between them. Germline loops: CDR1 GTSNPN, CDR2 SVGIG (reference sequence). The CDR3 DNA reads TGTGCCTCGGAAGGGGGCTACACCTTC. Translating gives CASEGGYTF.

The CDR3 is CASSLATGVMGEQYF. CDR3 DNA sequence: TGTGCCAGCAGCTTAGCTACAGGGGTGATGGGCGAGCAGTACTTC. The chain is built from TRBV7-8 and TRBJ2-7, with 7 bases matching TRBD1. The V and J ends lost 0 bases and 6 bases, in that order; junction bases with no gene match: 8. Germline values: CDR1 SGHVS, CDR2 FQNEAQ. The CDR3 runs to 15 residues.

A few counts support this clonotype. The chain links TRBV4-2 to TRBJ2-6, with 14 bases identical to TRBD2. Germline CDR1 is LGHNA and CDR2 is YNFKEQ. V dropped 5 bases and J dropped 0; count of bases not matched to a gene: 6. The CDR3 covers 19 residues. CDR3 in DNA: TGTGCCAGCAGCGTACTAGGACTAGCGGGGGGCTCTGGGGCCAACGTCCTGACTTTC. Its protein product is CASSVLGLAGGSGANVLTF.

In its sample, this clonotype was seen a few times. The chain carries TRBV20-1 and TRBJ2-5, with D possibly being TRBD1 (5 bases). Deletions cut 6 bases from V and 5 bases from J, with 13 bases between. This CDR3 contains 12 residues. Germline CDR1 DFQATT, CDR2 SNEGSKA (reference sequence). CDR3 residues: CSAQGFGETQYF. CDR3 DNA: TGCAGTGCCCAGGGTTTCGGTGAGACCCAGTACTTC.

This clonotype was recorded a few times. The chain recombines TRBV7-3 with TRBJ2-1; no firm D call. CDR1 is SGHTA, CDR2 FQGTGA, per germline. Trimming removed 5 bases at V and 0 bases at J, with 14 bases between. The CDR3 contains 16 residues. This CDR3 is CASSPSRALSYNEQFF. The CDR3 bases are TGTGCCAGCAGCCCCTCGCGCGCCCTCTCCTACAATGAGCAGTTCTTC.

This clonotype appeared a few times. The chain uses TRBV12-3 or TRBV12-4 and TRBJ2-7, with D perhaps given as TRBD1 or TRBD2 (5 bases each). The CDR3 totals 14 residues. With 7 bases removed from V and 0 bases from J, the gap between germline ends came to 13 bases. The CDR3 region has the DNA TGTGCCAGCAAAGGGACGGGGAGCTCCTACGAGCAGTACTTC. It specifies CASKGTGSSYEQYF.

This clonotype came up a few times. The chain combines TRBV16 with TRBJ1-1; D possibly corresponds to TRBD1 (5 bases). Germline CDR1 is KGHSY and CDR2 is FQNENV. Trimming removed 0 bases at V and 0 bases at J, with 11 bases between. There are 16 residues in the CDR3. CDR3 sequence: CASSQSRDPMNTEAFF. The CDR3 region has the DNA TGTGCCAGCAGCCAATCACGGGACCCCATGAACACTGAAGCTTTCTTT. Supplemented by reference TRBV16 and TRBJ1-1, the full variable domain reads GEEVAQTPKHLVRGEGQKAKLYCAPIKGHSYVFWYQQVLKNEFKFLISFQNENVFDETGMPKERFSAKCLPNSPCSLEIQATKLEDSAVYFCASSQSRDPMNTEAFFGQGTRLTVV.

The chain employs TRBV12-3 or TRBV12-4 and TRBJ2-3; TRBD1 aligns across 12 bases. The trim removed 6 bases at V and 4 bases at J, leaving 5 bases unmatched. The CDR3 runs 15 residues. CDR3 bases: TGTGCCAGCAGCGGGACAGGGGGCAGTCCAGATACGCAGTATTTT. Protein product: CASSGTGGSPDTQYF.

The chain combines TRBV27 with TRBJ2-6; D is uncertain. The CDR3 runs 16 residues. Trimming removed 2 bases at V and 0 bases at J, with 8 bases between. Germline loops: CDR1 MNHEY, CDR2 SMNVEV (reference sequence). CDR3 DNA: TGTGCCAGCAGTTTAATAAGTGCCTCTGGGGCCAACGTCCTGACTTTC. This gives the protein CASSLISASGANVLTF.

This clonotype occurred a few times. This sequence joins TRBV2 and TRBJ2-5, with D perhaps matching TRBD2 (6 bases). CDR1 and CDR2 from the germline V gene are SNHLY and FYNNEI. The CDR3 consists of 12 residues. V was clipped by 6 bases and J by 5 bases, with 10 bases between them. DNA for the CDR3: TGTGCCAGCAGACGGGAGTCCGAGACCCAGTACTTC. Its translation: CASRRESETQYF.

This clonotype was recorded a few times. The chain uses TRBV6-2 or TRBV6-3 and TRBJ2-5; D perhaps matches TRBD2 (6 bases). This CDR3 is 16 amino acids long. The V end lost 3 bases, the J end lost 0 bases, and 14 bases lay between the germline ends. Germline CDR1 is MNHEY and CDR2 is SVGEGT. The chain's CDR3 is CASSYYPPGDQETQYF. The CDR3 region has the DNA TGTGCCAGCAGTTATTACCCTCCGGGAGACCAAGAGACCCAGTACTTC.

This chain links TRBV6-5 with TRBJ1-6; 10 bases line up with TRBD1. The CDR3 has 16 amino acids. V trimming: 2 bases; J trimming: 7 bases; junction bases outside the gene matches: 5. Germline V lookup: CDR1 MNHEY, CDR2 SVGAGI. CDR3 residues: CASSYGRGQGNSPLHF. The CDR3 DNA reads as TGTGCCAGCAGTTACGGTCGGGGACAGGGGAATTCACCCCTCCACTTT.